Shown below are 30 T cell receptor beta chains from a single sample sequenced in a study of cytomegalovirus exposure and HLA in healthy donors. PCR employed 60 Vbeta and 13 Jbeta primers. Only in-frame clones appear in the TCRdb table, and some are missing; sequencing was by immunoSEQ multiplex PCR. The sample has 100,000 to 120,000 clones; around three quarters are singletons. The source material was PBMCs. These receptors were collected from a woman in her twenties or thirties in good health and CMV-seronegative.

V and J are TRBV5-1 and TRBJ2-5, with 14 bases identical to TRBD2. Germline values: CDR1 SGHRS, CDR2 YFSETQ. This CDR3 is 18 amino acids long. V was clipped by 5 bases and J by 2 bases; unmatched bases: 11. The CDR3 nucleotides read TGCGCCAGCAGTCCACGACTAGCGGGGGGGAATTTACAAGAGACCCAGTACTTC. Residues: CASSPRLAGGNLQETQYF.

This chain joins TRBV6-1 and TRBJ2-2; 8 bases match TRBD1. Germline V gene lookup returns CDR1 MNHNS and CDR2 SASEGT. The CDR3 is 12 amino acids. J was trimmed by 4 bases and V by 9 bases; bases with no gene match: 1. The CDR3 DNA follows: TGTGCCAGTGGACAGGGCACCGGGGAGCTGTTTTTT. Translated: CASGQGTGELFF.

The CDR3 DNA follows: TGTGCCAGCAGCTTAGCGGGACTAGCGTCAGATACGCAGTATTTT. Its translation is CASSLAGLASDTQYF. This rearrangement joins TRBV7-8 to TRBJ2-3, with TRBD2 matching 10 bases. The length of the CDR3 is 15 residues. CDR1 and CDR2 from the germline V gene are SGHVS and FQNEAQ. Germline trimming cut 0 bases from V and 4 bases from J; bases unmatched to any gene: 1. The full variable domain, its missing parts supplied by reference TRBV7-8 and TRBJ2-3, is GAGVSQSPRYKVAKRGQDVALRCDPISGHVSLFWYQQALGQGPEFLTYFQNEAQLDKSGLPSDRFFAERPEGSVSTLKIQRTQQEDSAVYLCASSLAGLASDTQYFGPGTRLTVL.

V and J are TRBV28 and TRBJ1-2; no reliable D call. Per the germline V gene, CDR1 is MDHEN and CDR2 is SYDVKM. V was trimmed by 6 bases and J by 2 bases, leaving 13 bases between them. The CDR3 runs to 14 residues. The CDR3 loop is CASRTTGFNYGYTF. For the CDR3, the DNA is TGTGCCAGCAGGACTACCGGGTTCAACTATGGCTACACCTTC.

The genes are TRBV19 and TRBJ2-5; the match to TRBD2 covers 7 bases. The CDR3 has 15 residues. Germline trimming cut 3 bases from V and 0 bases from J; bases unmatched to any gene: 4. The germline gives CDR1 LNHDA, CDR2 SQIVND (reference sequence). The CDR3 is CASSMSGGDQETQYF. CDR3 coding DNA: TGTGCCAGTAGTATGTCGGGGGGAGACCAAGAGACCCAGTACTTC.

V gene TRBV7-6 combines with J gene TRBJ2-1; D is perhaps TRBD1 (6 bases). CDR3 size: 17 residues. Trimming took off 8 bases at V and 4 bases at J, with 24 bases between the two ends. From germline, CDR1 is SGHVS and CDR2 FNYEAQ. The CDR3 loop reads CASALRDTGSLYNEQFF. As DNA, the CDR3 is TGTGCCAGCGCTCTCCGGGACACCGGGTCCCTTTACAATGAGCAGTTCTTC.

V and J are TRBV7-9 and TRBJ1-1; D is unresolved. Germline assignment: CDR1 SEHNR and CDR2 FQNEAQ (reference sequence). The CDR3 extends over 15 amino acids. Between the trimmed V and J ends, which lost 1 base and 1 base, there was a span of 10 bases. The CDR3: CASSLVAGTNTEAFF. The CDR3 DNA follows: TGTGCCAGCAGCTTAGTCGCTGGCACGAACACTGAAGCTTTCTTT.

This clone turned up a few times. The V call is TRBV15, the J call TRBJ1-3, with D perhaps matching TRBD1 (6 bases). V was shortened by 2 bases and J by 1 base, with 21 bases between the two germline ends. Germline V gives CDR1 LNHNV, CDR2 YYDKDF (reference sequence). This CDR3 spans 19 amino acids. The CDR3 sequence: CATSRTVGPDSTSGNTIYF. CDR3 DNA sequence: TGTGCCACCAGCAGAACGGTAGGCCCGGACAGTACTTCTGGAAACACCATATATTTT.

The count of this clone is one. The chain is built from TRBV13 and TRBJ2-3, with D maybe TRBD1 (6 bases). The CDR3 is 15 residues long. The V and J ends lost 4 bases and 6 bases respectively, with 17 bases between them. The germline V gene encodes CDR1 PRHDT and CDR2 FYEKMQ (reference sequence). CDR3 loop: CASSSLQGPRDTQYF. The CDR3 DNA sequence: TGTGCCAGCAGCTCTCTACAGGGACCCAGGGATACGCAGTATTTT.

V and J are TRBV19 and TRBJ2-2; D call uncertain. There are 13 residues in the CDR3. Germline CDR1 reads LNHDA; CDR2 reads SQIVND (reference sequence). V lost 7 bases to trimming and J lost 4 bases, with 10 bases between them. The CDR3 reads CASNGAFTGELFF. Here the CDR3 DNA reads TGTGCCAGTAACGGTGCCTTCACCGGGGAGCTGTTTTTT.

The rearrangement uses TRBV29-1 and TRBJ1-2; 11 positions agree with TRBD1. J was trimmed by 7 bases and V by 2 bases; bases with no gene match: 6. The CDR3 sequence is 14 residues long. Germline V gives CDR1 SQVTM, CDR2 ANQGSEA. CDR3 coding DNA: TGCAGCGTTGAAAAGGACAGGGGGCAGTTTGGCTACACCTTC. It encodes CSVEKDRGQFGYTF.

The chain joins TRBV6-5 to TRBJ1-2, with TRBD1 matching 7 bases. Germline V CDR1 and CDR2: MNHEY, SVGAGI. V shed 8 bases, J shed 4 bases, and the junction held 10 bases outside the gene matches. This CDR3 is built from 14 residues. CDR3 nucleotides: TGTGCCAGCCCGGAACGGGGACAGTCCTATGGCTACACCTTC. Amino acids: CASPERGQSYGYTF.

The chain employs TRBV27 and TRBJ2-1, with D hard to call. Germline CDR1 and CDR2: MNHEY and SMNVEV (reference sequence). The CDR3 length is 13 residues. V was cut by 0 bases and J by 5 bases, with 5 bases left in between. For the CDR3, the DNA is TGTGCCAGCAGTTTATCACCTAACAATGAGCAGTTCTTC. It specifies CASSLSPNNEQFF.

The chain is built from TRBV6-6 and TRBJ1-1; tentative D call: TRBD1 (6 bases). The germline V gene encodes CDR1 MNHNY and CDR2 SVGAGI (reference sequence). The length of the CDR3 is 15 residues. V lost 0 bases and J 1 base, leaving 9 bases between the germline ends. The CDR3 protein is CASSYSGRGNTEAFF. The DNA of the CDR3 is TGTGCCAGCAGTTACTCGGGCAGGGGGAACACTGAAGCTTTCTTT.

The table lists this clone with a count of one. The V gene is TRBV5-4, the J gene TRBJ1-1; 8 bases align to TRBD1. With V trimmed by 4 bases and J by 3 bases, 8 bases remained unmatched. Per germline, CDR1 SGHNT and CDR2 YYREEE (reference sequence). The CDR3 extends over 15 amino acids. DNA of the CDR3: TGTGCCAGCAGCGCCCGACAGGGGTTCGACACTGAAGCTTTCTTT. This sequence encodes CASSARQGFDTEAFF.

The genes are TRBV6-4 and TRBJ2-2; no clear D. Trimming stripped 6 bases from V and 5 bases from J, with 13 bases between. Germline V gives CDR1 MRHNA, CDR2 SNTAGT. This CDR3 contains 14 residues. This CDR3 reads CASRPGVSTGELFF. The CDR3 DNA reads TGTGCCAGCAGGCCAGGTGTTAGTACCGGGGAGCTGTTTTTT.

This clone was counted only a few times. The J gene is TRBJ1-5, the V gene TRBV10-3, with TRBD1 as a possible D gene (6 bases). The length of the CDR3 is 14 residues. V gave up 7 bases and J gave up 7 bases, with 17 bases separating them. CDR1 ENHRY and CDR2 SYGVKD come from the germline V gene. The CDR3 DNA reads TGTGCCATCAAATCAGGGGTTTCAGGACAGCCCCAGCATTTT. It yields the protein CAIKSGVSGQPQHF.

The gene calls are TRBV7-9 and TRBJ2-2; a possible D gene is TRBD1 (5 bases). The CDR3 has 16 residues. V shed 5 bases and J shed 7 bases, with 20 bases lying between them. The germline CDR1 and CDR2 sequences are SEHNR and FQNEAQ (reference sequence). CDR3 nucleotides: TGTGCCAGCAGCCTCACAGGTGTTGAGGCCCACGGGGAGCTGTTTTTT. Encoded protein: CASSLTGVEAHGELFF.

The V gene is TRBV29-1, the J gene TRBJ1-3; 7 nucleotides match TRBD1. Per the germline V gene, CDR1 is SQVTM and CDR2 is ANQGSEA. Trimming took 4 bases from V and 0 from J; bases not matched to a gene: 6. The CDR3 has 15 residues. This chain's CDR3 is CSVADRWLSGNTIYF. The DNA for the CDR3 is TGCAGCGTTGCGGACAGGTGGCTCTCTGGAAACACCATATATTTT.

This clone was observed a handful of times. The rearrangement uses TRBV29-1 and TRBJ2-2; D uncertain. V lost 2 bases and J lost 5, with 9 bases in between. The CDR3 covers 13 residues. Germline V gives CDR1 SQVTM, CDR2 ANQGSEA. Written as DNA, the CDR3 is TGCAGCGTTGAAAAGAGCGCTACCGGGGAGCTGTTTTTT. Translated, it gives CSVEKSATGELFF.

This chain uses TRBV7-9 with TRBJ2-1, with 11 bases identical to TRBD2. The germline V gene has CDR1 SEHNR and CDR2 FQNEAQ (reference sequence). The CDR3 runs to 16 residues. V shed 6 bases and J 8 bases; nucleotides not matched to a gene: 12. The CDR3 protein is CASRYLLAGVFDEQFF. CDR3 coding DNA: TGTGCCAGCAGATACCTACTAGCGGGGGTATTCGATGAGCAGTTCTTC.

The chain joins TRBV29-1 to TRBJ2-3; 9 bases are a match to TRBD1. V lost 5 bases, J lost 2 bases, and 11 bases stayed unmatched. The CDR3 is 16 residues long. Germline V gives CDR1 SQVTM, CDR2 ANQGSEA. The DNA of the CDR3 is TGCAGCGTTTCGGGGAGCGGGACAGGGACCACAGATACGCAGTATTTT. This sequence encodes CSVSGSGTGTTDTQYF.

This clone came up a few times. The rearrangement links TRBV5-4 to TRBJ2-5; D is unclear. The V and J ends lost 4 bases and 5 bases respectively, with 12 bases between them. The germline gives CDR1 SGHNT, CDR2 YYREEE (reference sequence). The CDR3 spans 13 residues. CDR3 sequence (DNA): TGTGCCAGCAGCGCAGACATATCGGAGACCCAGTACTTC. As protein: CASSADISETQYF.

V is TRBV4-3 and J is TRBJ2-5; 8 bases are shared with TRBD2. Germline V gene data show CDR1 as LGHNA and CDR2 as YSLEER. This CDR3 is 15 amino acids long. V gave up 4 bases and J gave up 5 bases; unmatched junction bases: 9. The CDR3 coding sequence is TGCGCCAGCAGCCGAAAAGCGGGAGTGGAGGAGACCCAGTACTTC. This encodes CASSRKAGVEETQYF.

The V gene is TRBV9, the J gene TRBJ2-2; D perhaps matches TRBD1 (5 bases). CDR1 is SGDLS and CDR2 is YYNGEE in the germline V gene. The germline V and J ends were trimmed by 3 bases and 0 bases, with 9 bases remaining between them. There are 15 residues in the CDR3. The CDR3 spells CASSAGISNTGELFF. CDR3 coding DNA: TGTGCCAGCAGCGCAGGGATATCGAACACCGGGGAGCTGTTTTTT. Variable domain in full (rest from reference TRBV9 and TRBJ2-2): DSGVTQTPKHLITATGQRVTLRCSPRSGDLSVYWYQQSLDQGLQFLIQYYNGEERAKGNILERFSAQQFPDLHSELNLSSLELGDSALYFCASSAGISNTGELFFGEGSRLTVL.

The rearrangement joins TRBV4-3 to TRBJ2-7, with TRBD1 as a possible D gene (7 bases). Germline V gives CDR1 LGHNA, CDR2 YSLEER. This CDR3 comprises 15 residues. Trimming took off 5 bases at V and 4 bases at J, with 18 bases between the two ends. The CDR3 protein is CASSSQEGAGYEQYF. CDR3 DNA: TGCGCCAGCAGCTCCCAAGAGGGGGCGGGGTACGAGCAGTACTTC.

The rearrangement uses TRBV4-1 and TRBJ2-7; D might be TRBD1 (6 bases). The CDR3 has 16 amino acids. V was clipped by 3 bases and J by 3 bases, with 18 bases between them. From germline, CDR1 is MGHRA and CDR2 YSYEKL. CDR3 sequence reads: CASSHRDPGQNYEQYF. The CDR3 coding sequence is TGCGCCAGCAGCCATCGAGACCCCGGACAGAACTACGAGCAGTACTTC.

This chain links TRBV29-1 with TRBJ2-2; the D gene is possibly TRBD1 (6 bases). V was pared by 4 bases and J by 1 base, with 10 bases between. The CDR3 has 14 residues. CDR1 and CDR2 from the germline V gene are SQVTM and ANQGSEA. Written as DNA, the CDR3 is TGCAGCGTTGTCCGGACAGAGAACACCGGGGAGCTGTTTTTT. Its translation is CSVVRTENTGELFF.

V and J are TRBV15 and TRBJ1-1; TRBD1 agrees at 8 bases. Germline CDR1 is LNHNV and CDR2 is YYDKDF (reference sequence). V gave up 5 bases and J gave up 4 bases; unmatched junction bases: 12. The CDR3 has 16 residues. CDR3 nucleotides: TGTGCCACCAGCCTCGCCCCGGGACAGGCGACCACTGAAGCTTTCTTT. It codes for CATSLAPGQATTEAFF.

The chain links TRBV4-1 to TRBJ1-1; D ambiguous. Germline CDR1 and CDR2: MGHRA and YSYEKL. V gave up 0 bases and J gave up 5 bases, with 10 bases separating them. The CDR3 length is 14 residues. For the CDR3, the DNA is TGCGCCAGCAGCCAAGAGACCAGGAATACTGAAGCTTTCTTT. Protein sequence: CASSQETRNTEAFF.